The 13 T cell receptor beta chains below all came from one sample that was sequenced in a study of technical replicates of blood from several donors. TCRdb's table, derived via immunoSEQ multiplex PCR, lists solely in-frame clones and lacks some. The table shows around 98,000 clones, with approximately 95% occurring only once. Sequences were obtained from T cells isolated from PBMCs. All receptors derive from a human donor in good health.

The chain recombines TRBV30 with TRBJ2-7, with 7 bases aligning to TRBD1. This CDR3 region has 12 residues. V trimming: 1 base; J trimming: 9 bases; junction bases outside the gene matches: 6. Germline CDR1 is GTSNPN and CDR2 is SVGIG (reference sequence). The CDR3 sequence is CAWSGTDRLQYF. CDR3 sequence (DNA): TGTGCCTGGAGTGGGACGGACAGGCTGCAGTACTTC.

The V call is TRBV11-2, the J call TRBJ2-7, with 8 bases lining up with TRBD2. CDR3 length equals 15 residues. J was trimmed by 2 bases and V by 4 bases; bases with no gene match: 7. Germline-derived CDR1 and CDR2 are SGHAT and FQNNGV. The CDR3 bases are TGTGCCAGCAGCTCCCCGAGACTAGCGCCCTACGAGCAGTACTTC. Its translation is CASSSPRLAPYEQYF.

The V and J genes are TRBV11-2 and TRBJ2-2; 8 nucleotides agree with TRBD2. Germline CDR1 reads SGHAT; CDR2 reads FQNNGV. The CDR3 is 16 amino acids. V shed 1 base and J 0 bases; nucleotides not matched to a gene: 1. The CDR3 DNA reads TGTGCCAGCAGCTTAGTCGGGGGGGCGAACACCGGGGAGCTGTTTTTT. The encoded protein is CASSLVGGANTGELFF.

DNA of the CDR3: TGTGCCAGCAGCCACATTGAGGGAAAGACTGGAAACACCATATATTTT. It encodes CASSHIEGKTGNTIYF. The V call is TRBV14, the J call TRBJ1-3; D is unresolved. Germline CDR1 SGHDN, CDR2 FVKESK. CDR3 size: 16 residues. V lost 3 bases, J lost 2 bases, and 14 bases lay in between.

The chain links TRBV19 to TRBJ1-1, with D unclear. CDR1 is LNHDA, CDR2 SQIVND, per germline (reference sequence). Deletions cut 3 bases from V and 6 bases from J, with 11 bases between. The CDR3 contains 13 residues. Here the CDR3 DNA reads TGTGCCAGTAGTATCACTCAAGTCTCTGAAGCTTTCTTT. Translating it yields CASSITQVSEAFF. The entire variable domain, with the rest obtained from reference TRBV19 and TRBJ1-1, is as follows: DGGITQSPKYLFRKEGQNVTLSCEQNLNHDAMYWYRQDPGQGLRLIYYSQIVNDFQKGDIAEGYSVSREKKESFPLTVTSAQKNPTAFYLCASSITQVSEAFFGQGTRLTVV.

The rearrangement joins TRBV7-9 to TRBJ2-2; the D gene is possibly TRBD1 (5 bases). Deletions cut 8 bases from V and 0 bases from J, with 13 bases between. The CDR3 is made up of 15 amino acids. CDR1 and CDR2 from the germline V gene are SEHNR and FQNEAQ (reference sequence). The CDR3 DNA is TGTGCCAGCTCCCCTAGGGGTACGAACACCGGGGAGCTGTTTTTT. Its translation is CASSPRGTNTGELFF.

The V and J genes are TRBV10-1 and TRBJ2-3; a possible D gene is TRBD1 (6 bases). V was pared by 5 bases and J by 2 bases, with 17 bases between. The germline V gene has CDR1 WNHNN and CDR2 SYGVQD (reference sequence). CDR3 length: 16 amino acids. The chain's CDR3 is CASSHPPRTDTDTQYF. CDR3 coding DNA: TGCGCCAGCAGTCACCCACCCCGGACAGACACAGATACGCAGTATTTT.

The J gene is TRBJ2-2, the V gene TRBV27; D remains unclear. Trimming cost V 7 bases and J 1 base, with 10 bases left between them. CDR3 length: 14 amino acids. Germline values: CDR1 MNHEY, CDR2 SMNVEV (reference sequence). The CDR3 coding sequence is TGTGCCAGCACTTCAGGATGGAACACCGGGGAGCTGTTTTTT. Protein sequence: CASTSGWNTGELFF.

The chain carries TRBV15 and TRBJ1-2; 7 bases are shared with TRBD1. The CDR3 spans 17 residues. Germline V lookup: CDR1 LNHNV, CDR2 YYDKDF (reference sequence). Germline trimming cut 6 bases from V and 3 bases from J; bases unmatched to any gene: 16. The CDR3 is CATRRISSRGTDYGYTF. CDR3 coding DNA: TGTGCCACCAGAAGGATTTCCTCGCGCGGGACAGACTATGGCTACACCTTC.

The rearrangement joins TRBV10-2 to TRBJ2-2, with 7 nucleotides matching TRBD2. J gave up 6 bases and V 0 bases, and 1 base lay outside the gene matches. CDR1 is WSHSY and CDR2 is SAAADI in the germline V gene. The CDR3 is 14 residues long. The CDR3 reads CASSESGGAGELFF. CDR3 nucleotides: TGCGCCAGCAGTGAGTCGGGGGGGGCCGGGGAGCTGTTTTTT.

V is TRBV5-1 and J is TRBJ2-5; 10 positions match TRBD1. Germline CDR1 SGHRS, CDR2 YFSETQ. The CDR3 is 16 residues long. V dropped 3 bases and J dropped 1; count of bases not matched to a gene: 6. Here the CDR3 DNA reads TGCGCCAGCAGCTCCCGGACAGGGGGGGTCCAAGAGACCCAGTACTTC. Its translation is CASSSRTGGVQETQYF.

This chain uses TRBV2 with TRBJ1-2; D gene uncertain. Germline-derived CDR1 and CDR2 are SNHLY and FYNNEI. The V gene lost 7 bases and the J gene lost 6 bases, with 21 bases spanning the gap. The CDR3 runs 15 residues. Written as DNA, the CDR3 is TGTGCCAGCATAGGGTGGGTTAGGGAGAATGATGGCTACACCTTC. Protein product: CASIGWVRENDGYTF.

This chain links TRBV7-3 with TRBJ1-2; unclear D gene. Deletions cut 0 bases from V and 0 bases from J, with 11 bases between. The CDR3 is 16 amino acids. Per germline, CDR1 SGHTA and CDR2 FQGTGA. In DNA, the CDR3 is TGTGCCAGCAGCTTAACTTCGCGGAAATCTAACTATGGCTACACCTTC. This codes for CASSLTSRKSNYGYTF.